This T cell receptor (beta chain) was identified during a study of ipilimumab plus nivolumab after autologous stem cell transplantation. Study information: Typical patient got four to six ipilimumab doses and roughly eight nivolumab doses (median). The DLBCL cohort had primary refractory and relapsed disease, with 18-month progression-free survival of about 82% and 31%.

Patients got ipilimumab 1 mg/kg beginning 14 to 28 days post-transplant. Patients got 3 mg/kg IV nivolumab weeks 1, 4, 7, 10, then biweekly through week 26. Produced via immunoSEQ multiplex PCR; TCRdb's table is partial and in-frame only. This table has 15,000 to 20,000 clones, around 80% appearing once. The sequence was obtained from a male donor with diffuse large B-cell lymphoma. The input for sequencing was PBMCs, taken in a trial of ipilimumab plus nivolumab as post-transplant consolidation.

The CDR3 sequence: CASSLVFTDTQYF. The CDR3 DNA reads as TGTGCCAGCAGCTTAGTTTTCACAGATACGCAGTATTTT. The chain links TRBV7-8 to TRBJ2-3; D remains unclear. Trimming stripped 1 base from V and 2 bases from J, with 4 bases between. The germline V gene encodes CDR1 SGHVS and CDR2 FQNEAQ. The length of the CDR3 is 13 residues. The complete variable domain, with remaining parts taken from reference TRBV7-8 and TRBJ2-3, reads GAGVSQSPRYKVAKRGQDVALRCDPISGHVSLFWYQQALGQGPEFLTYFQNEAQLDKSGLPSDRFFAERPEGSVSTLKIQRTQQEDSAVYLCASSLVFTDTQYFGPGTRLTVL.